The 29 T cell receptor beta chains listed next were all sequenced from one sample in a study of identical twins. MiXCR was run by TCRdb on the 5' RACE reads, yielding one entry per CDR3 protein. In the table there are 700,000 or so distinct CDR3 sequences, about 9.4% of which are singletons. These same data were also listed under a study on yellow fever vaccine responses in identical twins.

Sequenced material: PBMCs. Every receptor here comes from a woman under 30 in good health.

This clonotype was observed many times. This chain uses TRBV5-1 with TRBJ1-5; D possibly corresponds to TRBD1 (6 bases). Germline values: CDR1 SGHRS, CDR2 YFSETQ. This CDR3 contains 17 residues. Trimming pared 2 bases from V and 5 bases from J, leaving 20 bases between. The DNA for the CDR3 is TGCGCCAGCAGCTTTTTCACGGACAGCGCTCGCCATCAGCCCCAGCATTTT. This translates into CASSFFTDSARHQPQHF.

In its sample, this clonotype was seen many times. The chain links TRBV6-2 or TRBV6-3 to TRBJ2-7; 7 bases are a match to TRBD1. This CDR3 is built from 14 residues. Per the germline V gene, CDR1 is MNHEY and CDR2 is SVGEGT. The V gene end was trimmed by 6 bases and the J gene end by 2 bases; junction bases not matched to a gene: 7. CDR3 protein: CASRQGTFTYEQYF. CDR3 nucleotide sequence: TGTGCCAGCAGACAGGGGACATTTACCTACGAGCAGTACTTC.

This clonotype was detected many times. The V and J genes are TRBV7-8 and TRBJ2-1; D uncertain. Germline CDR1 SGHVS, CDR2 FQNEAQ. Trimming cost V 5 bases and J 2 bases, with 16 bases left between them. The CDR3 contains 16 residues. CDR3 sequence reads: CASSPLLMGTYNEQFF. The CDR3 DNA sequence: TGTGCCAGCAGCCCCCTCTTGATGGGGACCTACAATGAGCAGTTCTTC.

This clonotype was seen only a few times. The rearrangement links TRBV4-1 to TRBJ1-2, with D tentatively TRBD1 (6 bases). Germline V gives CDR1 MGHRA, CDR2 YSYEKL. V gave up 6 bases and J gave up 2 bases, with 16 bases separating them. The CDR3 runs to 15 residues. CDR3: CASSLNDRPNYGYTF. In nucleotides, the CDR3 is TGCGCCAGCAGTCTCAACGACAGGCCGAACTATGGCTACACCTTC.

This sequence joins TRBV29-1 and TRBJ2-1; D is perhaps TRBD2 (5 bases). The germline V gene encodes CDR1 SQVTM and CDR2 ANQGSEA. The V and J ends lost 3 bases and 2 bases respectively, with 20 bases between them. CDR3 length equals 17 residues. In nucleotides, the CDR3 is TGCAGCGTTGACCCCCTTCGTGGGAGCAAAACCTACAATGAGCAGTTCTTC. It encodes CSVDPLRGSKTYNEQFF.

The J gene is TRBJ1-5, the V gene TRBV5-8; D is ambiguous. CDR1 and CDR2 (germline): SGHTS, YDEGEE. With 4 bases removed from V and 6 bases from J, the gap between germline ends came to 8 bases. The CDR3 runs to 12 residues. DNA for the CDR3: TGTGCCAGCAGCACGGCCGGTCAGCCCCAGCATTTT. Translated, it gives CASSTAGQPQHF. Full variable domain (remainder filled in from reference TRBV5-8 and TRBJ1-5): EAGVTQSPTHLIKTRGQQATLRCSPISGHTSVYWYQQALGLGLQFLLWYDEGEERNRGNFPPRFSGRQFPNYSSELNVNALELEDSALYLCASSTAGQPQHFGDGTRLSIL.

The rearrangement links TRBV2 to TRBJ2-5, with 7 bases aligning to TRBD2. Germline CDR1 and CDR2: SNHLY and FYNNEI. This CDR3 region has 12 residues. Trimming removed 6 bases from V and 13 bases from J; junction bases left unmatched: 11. The CDR3 protein is CASRGGLVRLYF. The CDR3 bases are TGTGCCAGCAGGGGAGGACTAGTTCGTTTGTACTTC.

This clonotype was counted at least ten times. This chain uses TRBV6-1 with TRBJ2-7, with 7 bases fitting TRBD1. The V gene end was trimmed by 5 bases and the J gene end by 1 base; junction bases not matched to a gene: 5. The CDR3 is 14 amino acids. Looked up from germline, CDR1 is MNHNS and CDR2 is SASEGT. CDR3 sequence reads: CASSQTRGSYEQYF. The CDR3 coding sequence is TGTGCCAGCAGTCAAACCAGGGGGTCCTACGAGCAGTACTTC.

V gene TRBV5-5 combines with J gene TRBJ2-7; D possibly corresponds to TRBD2 (6 bases). Germline V gene sequence: CDR1 SGHKS, CDR2 YYEKEE (reference sequence). CDR3 length: 14 residues. V lost 4 bases to trimming and J lost 2 bases, with 13 bases between them. The CDR3 loop is CASSREDSAYEQYF. For the CDR3, the DNA is TGTGCCAGCAGCAGGGAGGACTCAGCCTACGAGCAGTACTTC.

This chain joins TRBV5-6 and TRBJ2-3; D uncertain. The CDR3 has 13 residues. Trimming left V 4 bases short and J 2 bases short, with 8 bases between. In germline, CDR1 is SGHDT, CDR2 YYEEEE. The CDR3 protein is CASSGPITDTQYF. The DNA of the CDR3 is TGTGCCAGCAGCGGGCCGATCACAGATACGCAGTATTTT.

The chain joins TRBV28 to TRBJ2-6, with unresolved D. This CDR3 has 12 amino acids. Looked up from germline, CDR1 is MDHEN and CDR2 is SYDVKM. V shed 10 bases and J shed 1 base, with 5 bases lying between them. The CDR3 spells CAIRSGANVLTF. CDR3 in DNA: TGTGCCATCAGGTCTGGGGCCAACGTCCTGACTTTC.

V gene TRBV6-1 combines with J gene TRBJ2-2; 10 nucleotides align to TRBD2. CDR3 length: 15 amino acids. Unmatched junction bases numbered 7, after V lost 6 bases and J lost 6 bases. CDR1 and CDR2 from the germline V gene are MNHNS and SASEGT. CDR3 coding DNA: TGTGCCAGCAGCCGCGCGACTAGCGGGCCCGGGGAGCTGTTTTTT. Amino acids: CASSRATSGPGELFF.

This clonotype showed up many times. The J gene is TRBJ2-3, the V gene TRBV7-6; D is unresolved. Trimming shortened V by 7 bases and J by 0 bases, and 8 bases separated the two germline ends. The CDR3 extends over 13 amino acids. Germline CDR1 reads SGHVS; CDR2 reads FNYEAQ. The CDR3 reads CASTPTSTDTQYF. CDR3 coding DNA: TGTGCCAGCACCCCAACTAGCACAGATACGCAGTATTTT.

This clonotype occurred a few times. DNA for the CDR3: TGTGCCAGCAGTTACAGCGGGACTAGCGGGGTCACAGATACGCAGTATTTT. Encoded protein: CASSYSGTSGVTDTQYF. The V gene is TRBV6-8, the J gene TRBJ2-3, with 13 bases lining up with TRBD2. The CDR3 sequence is 17 residues long. Trimming removed 2 bases from V and 2 bases from J; junction bases left unmatched: 4. Germline V CDR1 and CDR2: MNHGY, SAAAGT.

This clonotype came up a few times. The gene calls are TRBV5-1 and TRBJ2-5; 14 bases map to TRBD2. Germline CDR1 reads SGHRS; CDR2 reads YFSETQ. J lost 2 bases, V lost 1 base, and 10 bases had no gene match. The length of the CDR3 is 19 residues. CDR3 DNA sequence: TGCGCCAGCAGCTTGAGAGGGACTAGCGGGAGCTCGAGACAAGAGACCCAGTACTTC. Protein: CASSLRGTSGSSRQETQYF. The whole variable domain, remainder taken from reference TRBV5-1 and TRBJ2-5, is KAGVTQTPRYLIKTRGQQVTLSCSPISGHRSVSWYQQTPGQGLQFLFEYFSETQRNKGNFPGRFSGRQFSNSRSEMNVSTLELGDSALYLCASSLRGTSGSSRQETQYFGPGTRLLVL.

J is TRBJ2-3 and V is TRBV10-3, with a possible D match to TRBD2 (7 bases). The ends were cut back, 2 bases at V and 4 bases at J, with 13 bases in the middle. The CDR3 has 15 residues. The germline V gene has CDR1 ENHRY and CDR2 SYGVKD. The CDR3 is CAISEGGGEADTQYF. The CDR3 coding sequence is TGTGCCATCAGTGAGGGGGGGGGCGAGGCAGATACGCAGTATTTT.

This clonotype showed up just a few times. The V and J genes are TRBV20-1 and TRBJ2-1, with D possibly TRBD2 on 5 matching bases. Trimming took off 2 bases at V and 8 bases at J, with 16 bases between the two ends. From germline, CDR1 is DFQATT and CDR2 SNEGSKA (reference sequence). The CDR3 length is 14 residues. CDR3 residues: CSARIFEMRDEQFF. In DNA form, the CDR3 reads TGCAGTGCTAGAATATTCGAAATGAGGGATGAGCAGTTCTTC.

V usage is TRBV12-3 or TRBV12-4 and J usage is TRBJ2-2; no firm D call. CDR3 size: 19 residues. The CDR3 nucleotides are TGTACCTTCAGTTCGCGCCCCCCCCGGGTGGACCCGAACACCGGGGAGCTGTTTTTT. This translates into CTFSSRPPRVDPNTGELFF.

This clonotype was counted only a few times. The chain links TRBV27 to TRBJ2-7, with D perhaps matching TRBD2 (5 bases). The V gene's germline CDR1 is MNHEY and CDR2 SMNVEV (reference sequence). Trimming removed 4 bases at V and 6 bases at J, with 19 bases between. CDR3 size: 15 residues. The CDR3 DNA follows: TGTGCCAGCAGTTCACCCGGGAAGGGAGAGGGCGAGCAGTACTTC. Amino acids: CASSSPGKGEGEQYF.

The genes are TRBV20-1 and TRBJ1-6; possibly TRBD1 for D (5 bases). There are 14 residues in the CDR3. V was pared by 3 bases and J by 6 bases, with 12 bases between. Germline CDR1 and CDR2: DFQATT and SNEGSKA (reference sequence). The CDR3: CSASAREGNSPLHF. CDR3 coding DNA: TGCAGTGCTAGCGCCAGGGAGGGTAATTCACCCCTCCACTTT.

Many counts were recorded for this clonotype. The V gene is TRBV2, the J gene TRBJ1-5; 7 bases align to TRBD1. The CDR3 extends over 14 amino acids. Germline CDR1 SNHLY, CDR2 FYNNEI. The trim removed 6 bases at V and 1 base at J, leaving 3 bases unmatched. The CDR3 sequence is CASRKGASNQPQHF. In DNA, the CDR3 is TGTGCCAGCAGAAAGGGGGCGAGCAATCAGCCCCAGCATTTT.

This clonotype was counted between two and nine times. The chain employs TRBV11-3 and TRBJ2-2, with D unclear. The germline V and J ends were trimmed by 3 bases and 3 bases, with 8 bases remaining between them. CDR3 length: 14 amino acids. Per the germline V gene, CDR1 is SGHNT and CDR2 is YENEEA. CDR3 nucleotide sequence: TGTGCCAGCAGCTTGCGCAGTTACACCGGGGAGCTGTTTTTT. It codes for CASSLRSYTGELFF.

This clonotype was recorded at least ten times. This chain uses TRBV4-1 with TRBJ2-1; TRBD2 matches at 7 bases. The CDR3 is 14 amino acids. Germline CDR1 MGHRA, CDR2 YSYEKL. V was clipped by 2 bases and J by 8 bases; unmatched bases: 6. The CDR3 reads CASSQYGTMDEQFF. DNA for the CDR3: TGCGCCAGCAGCCAATACGGGACTATGGATGAGCAGTTCTTC.

This clonotype was recorded many times. The chain combines TRBV12-3 or TRBV12-4 with TRBJ1-6; D unresolved. Deletions cut 6 bases from V and 7 bases from J, with 10 bases between. The CDR3 is 13 amino acids. The CDR3, as DNA: TGTGCCAGCAGATCTACCCAAAATTCACCCCTCCACTTT. Residues: CASRSTQNSPLHF.

V and J are TRBV7-9 and TRBJ2-3; D remains unclear. Trimming removed 5 bases at V and 3 bases at J, with 15 bases between. The CDR3 extends over 15 amino acids. Germline V lookup: CDR1 SEHNR, CDR2 FQNEAQ (reference sequence). The CDR3 sequence is CASSPYGARTDTQYF. CDR3 coding DNA: TGTGCCAGCAGCCCCTACGGAGCGCGAACAGATACGCAGTATTTT. Complete variable domain (other parts from reference TRBV7-9 and TRBJ2-3): DTGVSQNPRHKITKRGQNVTFRCDPISEHNRLYWYRQTLGQGPEFLTYFQNEAQLEKSRLLSDRFSAERPKGSFSTLEIQRTEQGDSAMYLCASSPYGARTDTQYFGPGTRLTVL.

This clonotype was recorded at least ten times. The rearrangement uses TRBV11-2 and TRBJ2-3; D unresolved. The germline gives CDR1 SGHAT, CDR2 FQNNGV. CDR3 length: 13 residues. Between the trimmed V and J ends, which lost 5 bases and 2 bases, there was a span of 8 bases. The CDR3 DNA sequence: TGTGCCAGCAGCGGACGATTCACAGATACGCAGTATTTT. Translated: CASSGRFTDTQYF.

The rearrangement joins TRBV28 to TRBJ2-6; D uncertain. The CDR3 covers 14 residues. CDR1 MDHEN and CDR2 SYDVKM come from the germline V gene. The V gene lost 5 bases and the J gene lost 1 base, with 6 bases spanning the gap. CDR3 in amino acids: CASSRRSGANVLTF. The CDR3, as DNA: TGTGCCAGCAGTCGGCGGTCTGGGGCCAACGTCCTGACTTTC.

This clonotype was seen ten or more times. The chain couples TRBV5-1 to TRBJ2-1, with D possibly matching TRBD2 (7 bases). The CDR3 loop spans 16 amino acids. Germline loops: CDR1 SGHRS, CDR2 YFSETQ. V lost 5 bases, J lost 6 bases, and 21 bases lay in between. CDR3 residues: CASRSGPGEGSNEQFF. In nucleotides, the CDR3 is TGCGCCAGCAGATCGGGCCCAGGGGAGGGTAGCAATGAGCAGTTCTTC.

At least ten counts were recorded for this clonotype. The chain has TRBV28 and TRBJ2-3, with 8 bases that match TRBD2. The junction had 7 bases not matched to a gene; V was cut back by 4 bases and J by 4 bases. CDR3 length equals 15 residues. Germline-derived CDR1 and CDR2 are MDHEN and SYDVKM. The CDR3 spells CASSSGSGIPDTQYF. The CDR3 bases are TGTGCCAGCAGTTCGGGTAGCGGGATACCAGATACGCAGTATTTT.